The 3 T cell receptor beta chains reported below all come from one sample, sequenced in a study of spatial heterogeneity in lung cancer. Time point denoted: sample taken at primary tumor resection. No cell sorting; template was whole RNA from tumor, lung tissue or PBMC. In TCRdb, the 5' RACE reads were re-called with MiXCR into one record per CDR3 protein. Here the sample spans about 24,000 distinct CDR3 sequences, about 3% being singletons. The sequencing used PBMCs, collected at surgery. These receptor sequences come from a female donor with early-stage non-small cell lung cancer.

This clonotype is deemed medium-sized. The V call is TRBV3-1, the J call TRBJ1-1; D ambiguous. The ends were cut back, 3 bases at V and 1 base at J, with 9 bases in the middle. The CDR3 sequence is 14 residues long. The V gene's germline CDR1 is LGHDT and CDR2 YNNKEL (reference sequence). As DNA, the CDR3 is TGTGCCAGCAGCCATTCGTGGCAGAACACTGAAGCTTTCTTT. Translation gives CASSHSWQNTEAFF.

This clonotype was counted many times. J is TRBJ1-5 and V is TRBV6-6; D is possibly TRBD1 (5 bases). Trimming pared 2 bases from V and 5 bases from J, leaving 10 bases between. Germline CDR1 and CDR2: MNHNY and SVGAGI (reference sequence). The CDR3 totals 14 residues. CDR3 region: CASSYQGLYQPQHF. The CDR3 nucleotides read TGTGCCAGCAGTTACCAGGGTCTATATCAGCCCCAGCATTTT.

This clonotype was counted at least ten times. V and J are TRBV9 and TRBJ2-3; 12 nucleotides match TRBD2. The CDR3 is 16 amino acids. J gave up 1 base and V 3 bases, and 3 bases lay outside the gene matches. The germline gives CDR1 SGDLS, CDR2 YYNGEE. Here the CDR3 reads CASSAASGRGTDTQYF. CDR3 bases: TGTGCCAGCAGCGCCGCTAGCGGGAGGGGCACAGATACGCAGTATTTT. Supplemented by reference TRBV9 and TRBJ2-3, the full variable domain reads DSGVTQTPKHLITATGQRVTLRCSPRSGDLSVYWYQQSLDQGLQFLIQYYNGEERAKGNILERFSAQQFPDLHSELNLSSLELGDSALYFCASSAASGRGTDTQYFGPGTRLTVL.